This is a list of T cell receptor beta chains from one sample in a study of cytomegalovirus exposure and HLA in healthy donors. Using immunoSEQ multiplex PCR, the repertoire was profiled, and TCRdb retains in-frame clones only, with some absent. This table holds 95,000 to 100,000 clones, roughly 70% found once. Sequencing input: PBMCs. All receptors derive from a man aged 50-60 years in good health and CMV-seronegative. The CDR3 runs from the conserved cysteine through the conserved F or W. D genes are given only for firm matches. A clone size is listed for some rows: how often the clone was seen (once, few, many), or a class if it is expanded.

D gene: TRBD1
V gene: TRBV19
J gene: TRBJ1-4
clone size: NA
CDR3 protein: CASSTDRGADEKLFF
CDR3 DNA: TGTGCCAGTAGTACCGACAGGGGGGCAGATGAAAAACTGTTTTTT

D gene: TRBD2
V gene: TRBV11-3
J gene: TRBJ2-5
clone size: NA
CDR3 protein: CASSPGGVKETQYF
CDR3 DNA: TGTGCCAGCAGTCCTGGGGGGGTGAAAGAGACCCAGTACTTC

D gene: TRBD1
V gene: TRBV6-5
J gene: TRBJ1-1
clone size: NA
CDR3 protein: CASSSYRTGAEAFF
CDR3 DNA: TGTGCCAGCAGTTCTTACCGGACAGGGGCGGAGGCTTTCTTT

D gene: TRBD2
V gene: TRBV10-3
J gene: TRBJ2-5
clone size: NA
CDR3 protein: CAISETSGGKQETQYF
CDR3 DNA: TGTGCCATCAGTGAAACTAGCGGGGGGAAGCAAGAGACCCAGTACTTC

D gene: TRBD1
V gene: TRBV7-2
J gene: TRBJ1-1
clone size: NA
CDR3 protein: CASSLGTGGGNTEAFF
CDR3 DNA: TGTGCCAGCAGCTTAGGGACAGGGGGCGGGAACACTGAAGCTTTCTTT

D gene: NA
V gene: TRBV10-2
J gene: TRBJ1-2
clone size: NA
CDR3 protein: CASSESAGEGYTF
CDR3 DNA: TGCGCCAGCAGTGAGTCTGCAGGGGAAGGCTACACCTTC

D gene: NA
V gene: TRBV5-4
J gene: TRBJ2-1
clone size: NA
CDR3 protein: CASSSPNEQFF
CDR3 DNA: TGTGCCAGCAGCTCCCCTAATGAGCAGTTCTTC

D gene: TRBD1
V gene: TRBV7-9
J gene: TRBJ2-1
clone size: NA
CDR3 protein: CASSLGDRYYNEQFF
CDR3 DNA: TGTGCCAGCAGCCTTGGGGACAGATACTACAATGAGCAGTTCTTC

D gene: NA
V gene: TRBV7-3
J gene: TRBJ2-1
clone size: NA
CDR3 protein: CASSSDVSFGSNEQFF
CDR3 DNA: TGTGCCAGCAGCAGCGATGTTAGCTTTGGTAGCAATGAGCAGTTCTTC

D gene: TRBD1
V gene: TRBV5-1
J gene: TRBJ1-1
clone size: NA
CDR3 protein: CASSLVSGGNTEAFF
CDR3 DNA: TGCGCCAGCAGCTTGGTTTCAGGGGGGAACACTGAAGCTTTCTTT

D gene: NA
V gene: TRBV5-1
J gene: TRBJ2-6
clone size: NA
CDR3 protein: CASAPGDVNGANVLTF
CDR3 DNA: TGCGCCAGCGCCCCAGGGGATGTTAATGGGGCCAACGTCCTGACTTTC

D gene: NA
V gene: TRBV19
J gene: TRBJ1-5
clone size: few
CDR3 protein: CASSIGERSNQPQHF
CDR3 DNA: TGTGCCAGTAGTATCGGGGAGCGTAGCAATCAGCCCCAGCATTTT

D gene: NA
V gene: TRBV6-1
J gene: TRBJ1-5
clone size: NA
CDR3 protein: CASSEGRAGQPQHF
CDR3 DNA: TGTGCCAGCAGTGAAGGGAGGGCGGGTCAGCCCCAGCATTTT

D gene: NA
V gene: TRBV7-9
J gene: TRBJ2-7
clone size: NA
CDR3 protein: CASRPGTERPYEQYF
CDR3 DNA: TGTGCCAGCAGGCCCGGGACTGAGAGACCGTACGAGCAGTACTTC

D gene: TRBD2
V gene: TRBV25-1
J gene: TRBJ2-1
clone size: few
CDR3 protein: CASSEILAGVTYNEQFF
CDR3 DNA: TGTGCCAGCAGTGAAATACTAGCGGGAGTTACCTACAATGAGCAGTTCTTC

D gene: TRBD2
V gene: TRBV7-2
J gene: TRBJ2-7
clone size: NA
CDR3 protein: CASSSPGLGYYEQYF
CDR3 DNA: TGTGCCAGCAGTTCACCGGGACTAGGGTACTACGAGCAGTACTTC

D gene: TRBD1
V gene: TRBV30
J gene: TRBJ2-7
clone size: NA
CDR3 protein: CAWSRRQGGSYEQYF
CDR3 DNA: TGTGCCTGGAGCCGTAGACAGGGGGGATCGTACGAGCAGTACTTC

D gene: TRBD1
V gene: TRBV30
J gene: TRBJ1-6
clone size: NA
CDR3 protein: CADGTGYSPLHF
CDR3 DNA: TGTGCCGACGGGACAGGGTATTCACCCCTCCACTTT